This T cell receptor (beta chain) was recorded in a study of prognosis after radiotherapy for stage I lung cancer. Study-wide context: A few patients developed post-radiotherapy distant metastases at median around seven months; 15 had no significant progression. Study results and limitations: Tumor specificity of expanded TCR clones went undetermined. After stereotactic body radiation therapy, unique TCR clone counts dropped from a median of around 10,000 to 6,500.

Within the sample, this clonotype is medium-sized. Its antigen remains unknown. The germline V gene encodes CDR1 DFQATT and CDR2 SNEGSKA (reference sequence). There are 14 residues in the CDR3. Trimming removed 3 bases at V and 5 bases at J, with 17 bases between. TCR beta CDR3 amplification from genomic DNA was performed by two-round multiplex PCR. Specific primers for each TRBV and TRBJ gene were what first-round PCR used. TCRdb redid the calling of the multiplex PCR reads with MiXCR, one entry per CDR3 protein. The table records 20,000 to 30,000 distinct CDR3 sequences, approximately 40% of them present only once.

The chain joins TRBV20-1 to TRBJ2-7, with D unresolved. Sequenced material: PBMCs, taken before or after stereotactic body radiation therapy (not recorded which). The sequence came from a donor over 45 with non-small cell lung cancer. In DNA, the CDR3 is TGCAGTGCTAGCATCGATTTGAACTTGGACGAGCAGTACTTC. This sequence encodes CSASIDLNLDEQYF.